The present TCR beta chain was sequenced within a study of blood T cell repertoires in COVID-19 (dated by TCRdb to the early 2020s). Some background on the complete study: Collaborator samples came from the United States, Italy and Spain and covered acute and convalescent phases of COVID-19. The prospective study material was composed of cDNA or gDNA derived from T cells, B-cell-depleted T cells, or PBMCs. Subjects who had been exposed to COVID-19, were actively infected with it, or had recovered from it provided the deeply sampled blood TCRbeta repertoires that made up the dataset. The repertoires were made available in a free public database intended to serve as a resource for research on the immune response to SARS-CoV-2. Samples came from the ongoing ImmuneRACE study (first 160 participants) plus 1,254 subjects from 6 global collaborators. Sample metadata almost always included a de-identified subject ID, COVID-19 status, age in years and sex. Where HLA class I and class II types were available, the types were taken from metadata supplied by the sample provider, not from assay-based typing.

Comment on this clone: The antigen it binds to is not known. No base quality information exists; no much larger clone differs at one position.

The germline V gene sets CDR1 to SGDLS and CDR2 to YYNGEE. From its cysteine to its phenylalanine, the CDR3 spans 11 amino acids. CDR3 DNA is the only sequence kept; it has 33 bases, read in frame from the first base. Cut back by 0 bases and 10 bases, the V and J ends lie 5 bases apart. Results and caveats for the whole study, not just this receptor: Clinical and demographic metadata were provided uncurated, with the amount varying by source and participant.

TCRbeta CDR3 regions were amplified from genomic DNA using the immunoSEQ Assay, a bias-controlled multiplex PCR. In the authors' own workflow: Nucleated cell counts per sample were estimated from amplification of reference gene primers within the assay. To quantify the absolute abundance of each unique TCRbeta CDR3 rearrangement, sequence reads were collapsed and filtered. Productive Simpson clonality was computed per sample as the square root of Simpson's diversity index over productive rearrangements. Not all clones reach the TCRdb copy of this immuneACCESS table, which keeps in-frame sequences only. Checked studies attribute under half of the gap to unresolved V genes and leave the rest unexplained. The V and J calls and clone size are taken from that table; D and trimming were inferred from the DNA. The sample includes more than 100,000 clones, with roughly 84% observed a single time. Roughly 13% of the sample belongs to the ten largest clones.

Whole blood was collected in K2EDTA tubes by collaborating institutions according to the institutions' own protocols. Collaborator samples were shipped for TCRbeta analysis as frozen whole blood, isolated PBMCs, or DNA extracted from either sample type. The sample was peripheral blood. The chain employs TRBV9 and TRBJ2-1, with TRBD2 tentatively as D gene (5 bases match). The receptor was isolated from a human donor in a cohort sampled during active or convalescent COVID-19. The nucleotides read TGTGCCAGCAGCGTAGGAGGGGAGCAGTTCTTC. This sequence encodes CASSVGGEQFF. When the CDR3 is completed using the reference TRBV9 and TRBJ2-1 genes on either side, the full variable domain is DSGVTQTPKHLITATGQRVTLRCSPRSGDLSVYWYQQSLDQGLQFLIQYYNGEERAKGNILERFSAQQFPDLHSELNLSSLELGDSALYFCASSVGGEQFFGPGTRLTVL.